This T cell receptor beta chain was obtained from a study of regulatory T cells in long-lasting Graves disease. Study-level results: Persistent disease was associated with favored TRBV28 usage and with favored use of TRBJ1-2 and TRBJ2-5.

According to the study, TCR beta libraries were built with iRepertoire HTBI primers and CDR3-region Arm-PCR. TCRdb analysed the multiplex PCR reads with MiXCR anew, one entry per CDR3 protein. This sample has under 500,000 distinct CDR3 sequences, with approximately 16% found just once. Worth noting for this clonotype: Its antigen is undetermined.

CDR1 and CDR2 from the germline V gene are DFQATT and SNEGSKA (reference sequence). This CDR3 has 14 residues. J was trimmed by 0 bases and V by 6 bases; bases with no gene match: 7. Indicated time point: newly diagnosed GD, antithyroid drugs for less than 3 months. Generation of the TCR library employed RNA extracted from PBMCs. These same records also appear under a second study, on T cells in Graves' hyperthyroidism and ophthalmopathy. That source adds: Graves' hyperthyroidism was deemed stable given no ophthalmopathy progression within 18 months. Hyperthyroidism in the patients, aged 18 to 65, was newly diagnosed and under 2 months in duration. Most thyroid clonotypes expanded above 0.001 were also detected in blood.

Here the sequenced sample was peripheral blood mononuclear cells (PBMCs), taken at new diagnosis, from a patient treated with antithyroid drugs. The chain carries TRBV20-1 and TRBJ1-1; 7 nucleotides agree with TRBD1. This TCR derives from a woman aged 25-40 years with Graves disease. CDR3 DNA sequence: TGCAGTGCATGGGACAGCGACCTGAACACTGAAGCTTTCTTT. This gives the protein CSAWDSDLNTEAFF.